The rows below give T cell receptor beta chains drawn from one sample of a study of cytomegalovirus exposure and HLA in healthy donors. Assay used: immunoSEQ multiplex PCR; TCRdb lists only in-frame clones, some missing. The sample records under 250,000 clones, 70% to 80% being singletons. The specimen was PBMCs. The source of these receptors is a male donor in good health and CMV-seronegative. CDR3s include the opening cysteine and the closing phenylalanine or tryptophan. D genes are given only for firm matches. Only part of the rows carry a size: once, few, many, or a class if the clone is expanded.

cdr3_nt cdr3_aa d_call v_call clone_size j_call
TGTGCCAGCAGCTTTATTAATCGGGGGACTGAAGCTTTCTTT CASSFINRGTEAFF . TRBV7-9 few TRBJ1-1
TGTGCCAGCAGTGAAAGGACAAACCGCCCCGGGGAGCTGTTTTTT CASSERTNRPGELFF . TRBV2 . TRBJ2-2
TGTGCCAGCAGCTTAACGGGGACAGGGTTTGGTAATGAAAAACTGTTTTTT CASSLTGTGFGNEKLFF TRBD1 TRBV9 once TRBJ1-4
TGTGCCAGCAGGGAGGACAGGGTGTACACTGAAGCTTTCTTT CASREDRVYTEAFF TRBD1 TRBV6-1 few TRBJ1-1
TGCGCCAGCAGCTTCTCTAGGACTAGCGTTAATGAGCAGTTCTTC CASSFSRTSVNEQFF TRBD2 TRBV5-1 few TRBJ2-1
TGTGCCAGCTCACGAGCTGAATCCTACGAGCAGTACTTC CASSRAESYEQYF . TRBV18 . TRBJ2-7
TGTGCCAGCAGCCCGCCTCAGGGGGTCCGGACTGAAGCTTTCTTT CASSPPQGVRTEAFF TRBD1 TRBV11-2 . TRBJ1-1
TGTGCCAGCAGCGAACCTGGGACAGGGCGAGAGACCCAGTACTTC CASSEPGTGRETQYF TRBD1 TRBV7-9 once TRBJ2-5
TGTGCCAGCAGTTTAGTAGGGGGCGCCACAGATACGCAGTATTTT CASSLVGGATDTQYF TRBD1 TRBV28 once TRBJ2-3
TGTGCCAGCAGCCGGGACTGGGTAACAGATACGCAGTATTTT CASSRDWVTDTQYF . TRBV27 . TRBJ2-3
TGTGCCAGCTCACGGACAAGCTCTTCCTACAATGAGCAGTTCTTC CASSRTSSSYNEQFF . TRBV18 . TRBJ2-1
TGTGCCAGCAGCTTCGGGACAGGGGCCTACGAGCAGTACTTC CASSFGTGAYEQYF TRBD1 TRBV5-6 . TRBJ2-7
TGTGCCAGCAGCCGGGCCCTCGGACAGTCCTACGAGCAGTACTTC CASSRALGQSYEQYF . TRBV6-5 once TRBJ2-7
TGTGCCAGCATGAGCAAGGAGGGCTCCTACAATGAGCAGTTCTTC CASMSKEGSYNEQFF . TRBV6-6 few TRBJ2-1
TGTGCCTGGAGGGAGGACGGAGGGCCCCAGCATTTT CAWREDGGPQHF . TRBV30 . TRBJ1-5
TGTGCCAGCAGCCACGGAGTGAACACTGAAGCTTTCTTT CASSHGVNTEAFF . TRBV14 . TRBJ1-1
TGTGCCGGCAGTTACTCGCGGACAGGGGGTAACTATGGCTACACCTTC CAGSYSRTGGNYGYTF TRBD1 TRBV6-5 . TRBJ1-2
TGTGCCAGCAGGCCCTACAGGGGGCAAGGCAATGAGCAGTTCTTC CASRPYRGQGNEQFF TRBD1 TRBV27 . TRBJ2-1
TGTGCCAGCAGCTTCCCTAGCGGAGTGAGGGAGGATACGCAGTATTTT CASSFPSGVREDTQYF TRBD2 TRBV5-4 . TRBJ2-3
TGTGCCACCGGGACTAGCGGGAGGATTGGCATTCAGTACTTC CATGTSGRIGIQYF . TRBV21-1 once TRBJ2-4
TGTGCCAGCAGCGTAAAGGCGGGTTACTACGAGCAGTACTTC CASSVKAGYYEQYF . TRBV9 . TRBJ2-7